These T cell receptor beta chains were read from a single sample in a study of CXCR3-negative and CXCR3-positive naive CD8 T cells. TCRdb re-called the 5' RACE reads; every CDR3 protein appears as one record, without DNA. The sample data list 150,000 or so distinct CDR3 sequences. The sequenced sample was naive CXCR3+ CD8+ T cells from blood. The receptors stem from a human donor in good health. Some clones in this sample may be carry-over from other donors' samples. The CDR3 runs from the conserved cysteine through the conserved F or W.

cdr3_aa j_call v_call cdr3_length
CASSLVDGAQTQYF TRBJ2-5 TRBV7-7 14
CASSAVAGGSYNEQFF TRBJ2-1 TRBV6-1 16
CSAREQVTYEQYF TRBJ2-7 TRBV20-1 13
CASTHSGAREEKLFF TRBJ1-4 TRBV7-9 15
CASSPGTVLSGANVLTF TRBJ2-6 TRBV28 17
CASTSGQKETQYF TRBJ2-5 TRBV12-3/TRBV12-4 13
CASSRESEQYF TRBJ2-7 TRBV14 11
CASSLETGVQETQYF TRBJ2-5 TRBV13 15
CASSVGEQPYEQYF TRBJ2-7 TRBV7-9 14
CSVRAEGDIQYF TRBJ2-4 TRBV29-1 12
CSVVLAGAFLETQYF TRBJ2-5 TRBV29-1 15
CASSLGLVLAGGRTDTQYF TRBJ2-3 TRBV7-8 19
CASSSQGYGYTF TRBJ1-2 TRBV13 12
CASILGRDYEQYF TRBJ2-7 TRBV27 13
CASSIQENLLNTEAFF TRBJ1-1 TRBV27 16
CSATNRERGGYEQYF TRBJ2-7 TRBV20-1 15
CASSQSGGAQDTDTQYF TRBJ2-3 TRBV23-1 17
CASSSTAKNTGELFF TRBJ2-2 TRBV12-3/TRBV12-4 15
CASSFSGTGGYEQYF TRBJ2-7 TRBV12-3/TRBV12-4 15
CASSQMTGSYNEQFF TRBJ2-1 TRBV4-1 15
CASTHSGQGAKNIQYF TRBJ2-4 TRBV12-3/TRBV12-4 16
CASSEPSPVYRTYNEQFF TRBJ2-1 TRBV2 18
CASSQDPTRLNTEAFF TRBJ1-1 TRBV4-1 16
CASSVGTGGGLEEQYF TRBJ2-7 TRBV9 16
CSARPGQESYEQYF TRBJ2-7 TRBV20-1 14
CAISEDSDRGPPDTQYF TRBJ2-3 TRBV10-3 17
CASSSLTASYEQYF TRBJ2-7 TRBV27 14
CSVRGGTPNSGNTIYF TRBJ1-3 TRBV29-1 16
CASSRAGEAFF TRBJ1-1 TRBV4-2 11
CASSYSVDPLAKNIQYF TRBJ2-4 TRBV6-6 17
CASSFGVDTEAFF TRBJ1-1 TRBV28 13
CASRTSGITGELFF TRBJ2-2 TRBV25-1 14
CSARDFLNGPYTEAFF TRBJ1-1 TRBV20-1 16
CASSPELAVSYNEQFF TRBJ2-1 TRBV9 16
CASSLYTEGTGELFF TRBJ2-2 TRBV13 15
CASGGGREGGQETQYF TRBJ2-5 TRBV9 16
CASLPENQDTQYF TRBJ2-3 TRBV7-3 13
CASSLASPSGGYEQYF TRBJ2-7 TRBV5-1 16
CASSHLTGASYNEQFF TRBJ2-1 TRBV28 16
CASSQEGGTEAFF TRBJ1-1 TRBV4-1 13
CASSLYDSYFEQYF TRBJ2-7 TRBV11-1 14
CSASDRAMNTEAFF TRBJ1-1 TRBV20-1 14
CASSSSSDEADTQYF TRBJ2-3 TRBV6-2/TRBV6-3 15
CASGSGASAYYEQYF TRBJ2-7 TRBV12-5 15
CSVEDRDYEQYF TRBJ2-7 TRBV29-1 12
CSASFPGQNYNEQFF TRBJ2-1 TRBV20-1 15
CASSLLAGPSNEQYF TRBJ2-7 TRBV27 15
CATGRGDTEAFF TRBJ1-1 TRBV7-9 12
CASNPGVLASSDTQYF TRBJ2-3 TRBV28 16
CASTPGSGELFF TRBJ2-2 TRBV6-5 12
CASSYGSGYNQPQHF TRBJ1-5 TRBV6-5 15
CASSVSGKGELFF TRBJ2-2 TRBV5-6 13
CASSLTPGSLNNTGELFF TRBJ2-2 TRBV7-3 18